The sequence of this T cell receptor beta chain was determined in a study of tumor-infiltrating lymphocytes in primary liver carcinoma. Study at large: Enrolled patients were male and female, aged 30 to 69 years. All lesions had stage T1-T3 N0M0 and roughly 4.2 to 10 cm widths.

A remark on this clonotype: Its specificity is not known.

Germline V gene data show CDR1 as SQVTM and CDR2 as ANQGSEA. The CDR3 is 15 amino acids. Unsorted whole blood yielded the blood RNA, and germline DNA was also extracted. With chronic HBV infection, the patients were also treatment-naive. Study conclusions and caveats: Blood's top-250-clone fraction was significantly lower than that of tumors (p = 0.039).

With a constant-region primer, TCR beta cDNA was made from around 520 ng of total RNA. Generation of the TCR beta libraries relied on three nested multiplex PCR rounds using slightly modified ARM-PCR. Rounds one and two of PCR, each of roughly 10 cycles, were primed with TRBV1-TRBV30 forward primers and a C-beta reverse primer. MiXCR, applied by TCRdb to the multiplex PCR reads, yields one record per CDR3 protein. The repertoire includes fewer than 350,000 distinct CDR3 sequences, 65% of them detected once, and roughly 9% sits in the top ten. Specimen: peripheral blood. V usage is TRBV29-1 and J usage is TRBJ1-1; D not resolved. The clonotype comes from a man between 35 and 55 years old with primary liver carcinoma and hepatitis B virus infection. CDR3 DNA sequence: TGCAGTGTTCCGGCAGGATGGGGAATGGGAACTGAAGCTTTCTTT. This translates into CSVPAGWGMGTEAFF.